This entry lists 27 T cell receptor beta chains sequenced from one sample in a study of T cell responses to AZD1222 COVID-19 vaccine. Repertoires were generated with immunoSEQ multiplex PCR, while TCRdb's copy carries only in-frame clones and drops some. The profile shows around 83,000 clones, 70% to 90% of them singletons. The source material was peripheral blood, sampled on day 0 of AZD1222 vaccination. The source is an adult in good health.

The CDR3 here is CASSSSWGLGYGYTF. DNA of the CDR3: TGTGCCAGCAGCTCTAGTTGGGGGCTTGGCTATGGCTACACCTTC. The chain has TRBV7-6 and TRBJ1-2; the D gene is possibly TRBD1 (6 bases). V was shortened by 4 bases and J by 4 bases, with 16 bases between the two germline ends. CDR3 length: 15 residues. The germline CDR1 and CDR2 sequences are SGHVS and FNYEAQ.

V gene TRBV18 combines with J gene TRBJ1-5; weak D call: TRBD1 (6 bases). The germline V gene has CDR1 KGHSH and CDR2 LQKENI. The CDR3 is made up of 15 amino acids. V dropped 3 bases and J dropped 4 bases, with 13 bases sitting between them. The CDR3 reads CASSPLGGANQPQHF. In nucleotides, the CDR3 is TGTGCCAGCTCACCCCTAGGGGGGGCGAATCAGCCCCAGCATTTT.

This sequence joins TRBV24-1 and TRBJ2-3; D is perhaps TRBD1 (5 bases). This CDR3 has 13 residues. Trimming removed 5 bases at V and 4 bases at J, with 9 bases between. Germline CDR1 is KGHDR and CDR2 is SFDVKD. In nucleotides, the CDR3 is TGTGCCACCAGTGTTCTAGGGGCAGATACGCAGTATTTT. This codes for CATSVLGADTQYF.

This clone has only one observation. V is TRBV2 and J is TRBJ2-7, with no clear D. Trimming took 7 bases from V and 5 from J, leaving 18 bases between them. This CDR3 contains 14 residues. Germline V gene data show CDR1 as SNHLY and CDR2 as FYNNEI. The CDR3 sequence is CASNVRQNPNEQYF. CDR3 nucleotide sequence: TGTGCCAGCAATGTCCGGCAAAACCCTAACGAGCAGTACTTC.

The V and J genes are TRBV7-6 and TRBJ2-5; D not resolved. The CDR3 is 13 amino acids. Germline CDR1 is SGHVS and CDR2 is FNYEAQ. V lost 1 base to trimming and J lost 1 base, with 4 bases between them. CDR3 nucleotides: TGTGCCAGCAGCTTAGGAACCCAAGAGACCCAGTACTTC. This sequence encodes CASSLGTQETQYF. The whole variable domain, remainder taken from reference TRBV7-6 and TRBJ2-5, is GAGVSQSPRYKVTKRGQDVALRCDPISGHVSLYWYRQALGQGPEFLTYFNYEAQQDKSGLPNDRFSAERPEGSISTLTIQRTEQRDSAMYRCASSLGTQETQYFGPGTRLLVL.

Points on this clone: Other DNA sequences within the sample encode an identical CDR3. The rearrangement links TRBV4-2 to TRBJ1-2, with D possibly TRBD1 on 6 matching bases. CDR1 and CDR2 (germline): LGHNA, YNFKEQ. The CDR3 contains 15 residues. V lost 1 base to trimming and J lost 1 base, with 10 bases between them. CDR3 sequence reads: CASSQVSGVNYGYTF. The CDR3 DNA follows: TGTGCCAGCAGCCAAGTATCAGGGGTTAACTATGGCTACACCTTC.

This clone was seen only once. The chain carries TRBV18 and TRBJ2-2; D uncertain. The CDR3 has 14 residues. Germline-derived CDR1 and CDR2 are KGHSH and LQKENI. V was cut by 5 bases and J by 7 bases, with 14 bases left in between. The CDR3 loop is CASSTTGFNGELFF. CDR3 nucleotides: TGTGCCAGCTCAACTACCGGGTTCAACGGGGAGCTGTTTTTT.

The V and J genes are TRBV4-1 and TRBJ2-3; 7 bases are shared with TRBD1. The V gene end was trimmed by 3 bases and the J gene end by 6 bases; junction bases not matched to a gene: 12. CDR1 is MGHRA and CDR2 is YSYEKL in the germline V gene. This CDR3 spans 16 amino acids. The CDR3 DNA sequence: TGCGCCAGCAGCCATCAACAGGGGACCCTAGGGGATACGCAGTATTTT. Residues: CASSHQQGTLGDTQYF.

This clone appeared a few times. This sample also contains other DNA sequences that code for the same CDR3. The V gene is TRBV7-2, the J gene TRBJ1-1; D remains unclear. This CDR3 region has 12 residues. Deletions cut 3 bases from V and 5 bases from J, with 7 bases between. Germline CDR1 SGHTA, CDR2 FQGNSA. DNA of the CDR3: TGTGCCAGCAGCTTCGTACGGACTGAAGCTTTCTTT. Encoded protein: CASSFVRTEAFF.

The chain links TRBV3-1 (or the pseudogene TRBV3-2) to TRBJ1-2; no clear D gene. V was cut by 4 bases and J by 3 bases, with 3 bases left in between. Germline loops: CDR1 LGHDT, CDR2 YNNKEL (reference sequence). The CDR3 is made up of 11 amino acids. The CDR3 nucleotides read TGTGCCAGCAGCCTCCACTATGGCTACACCTTC. It translates to CASSLHYGYTF.

The V gene is TRBV7-8, the J gene TRBJ2-1; 7 positions agree with TRBD2. V trimming: 5 bases; J trimming: 2 bases; junction bases outside the gene matches: 6. The length of the CDR3 is 15 residues. Per germline, CDR1 SGHVS and CDR2 FQNEAQ. The CDR3 here is CASSPRGTTYNEQFF. The CDR3 DNA is TGTGCCAGCAGCCCTAGAGGGACTACCTACAATGAGCAGTTCTTC.

This sequence joins TRBV18 and TRBJ1-4; D might be TRBD1 (6 bases). Germline CDR1 and CDR2: KGHSH and LQKENI. This CDR3 spans 14 amino acids. V was trimmed by 0 bases and J by 5 bases, leaving 7 bases between them. CDR3 nucleotide sequence: TGTGCCAGCTCACCACCAGGGGGGAATGAAAAACTGTTTTTT. Residues: CASSPPGGNEKLFF.

The chain recombines TRBV7-2 with TRBJ1-4; no reliable D call. The CDR3 consists of 16 residues. Trimming took 0 bases from V and 0 from J, leaving 8 bases between them. CDR1 is SGHTA and CDR2 is FQGNSA in the germline V gene. The CDR3 sequence: CASSLAIGATNEKLFF. As DNA, the CDR3 is TGTGCCAGCAGCTTAGCAATTGGGGCAACTAATGAAAAACTGTTTTTT. Full variable domain (outside the CDR3, taken from reference TRBV7-2 and TRBJ1-4): GAGVSQSPSNKVTEKGKDVELRCDPISGHTALYWYRQSLGQGLEFLIYFQGNSAPDKSGLPSDRFSAERTGGSVSTLTIQRTQQEDSAVYLCASSLAIGATNEKLFFGSGTQLSVL.

This chain joins TRBV5-6 and TRBJ1-2, with D possibly matching TRBD1 (5 bases). The germline V gene has CDR1 SGHDT and CDR2 YYEEEE. This CDR3 has 14 amino acids. V shed 5 bases and J shed 4 bases, with 15 bases lying between them. CDR3 in amino acids: CASSRTPTGYGYTF. CDR3 DNA: TGTGCCAGCAGTCGCACCCCCACAGGCTATGGCTACACCTTC. The full variable domain, rest sourced from reference TRBV5-6 and TRBJ1-2, is DAGVTQSPTHLIKTRGQQVTLRCSPKSGHDTVSWYQQALGQGPQFIFQYYEEEERQRGNFPDRFSGHQFPNYSSELNVNALLLGDSALYLCASSRTPTGYGYTFGSGTRLTVV.

The CDR3 loop reads CASSVERGSYNEQFF. For the CDR3, the DNA is TGTGCCAGCAGCGTTGAGCGGGGATCCTACAATGAGCAGTTCTTC. The rearrangement links TRBV9 to TRBJ2-1, with 7 bases identical to TRBD2. The trim removed 2 bases at V and 1 base at J, leaving 3 bases unmatched. This CDR3 has 15 amino acids. Per the germline V gene, CDR1 is SGDLS and CDR2 is YYNGEE.

This clone was counted a few times. The rearrangement uses TRBV28 and TRBJ1-1; D perhaps matches TRBD1 (5 bases). The CDR3 totals 13 residues. V lost 7 bases and J 5 bases, leaving 14 bases between the germline ends. CDR1 is MDHEN, CDR2 SYDVKM, per germline. The CDR3 region is CASKGPARTEAFF. The CDR3 DNA sequence: TGTGCCAGCAAGGGACCGGCGAGGACTGAAGCTTTCTTT.

This chain links TRBV28 with TRBJ1-1, with a possible D match to TRBD1 (5 bases). CDR1 is MDHEN and CDR2 is SYDVKM in the germline V gene. Trimming left V 6 bases short and J 4 bases short, with 18 bases between. The length of the CDR3 is 15 residues. The DNA of the CDR3 is TGTGCCAGCAGGCCAACCGGGGGAGAGGGCACTGAAGCTTTCTTT. Translation gives CASRPTGGEGTEAFF. Drawing the rest from reference TRBV28 and TRBJ1-1, the complete variable domain is DVKVTQSSRYLVKRTGEKVFLECVQDMDHENMFWYRQDPGLGLRLIYFSYDVKMKEKGDIPEGYSVSREKKERFSLILESASTNQTSMYLCASRPTGGEGTEAFFGQGTRLTVV.

The J gene is TRBJ2-3, the V gene TRBV7-3; 8 bases match TRBD1. Germline V CDR1 and CDR2: SGHTA, FQGTGA. Trimming removed 3 bases from V and 5 bases from J; junction bases left unmatched: 4. The CDR3 has 14 amino acids. This CDR3 reads CASSFGRGQDTQYF. CDR3 coding DNA: TGTGCCAGCAGCTTCGGCAGGGGGCAAGATACGCAGTATTTT.

The gene calls are TRBV6-5 and TRBJ2-3; 8 bases are a match to TRBD2. Trimming at V came to 5 bases and at J to 6 bases, leaving 4 bases not matched to a gene. Germline V CDR1 and CDR2: MNHEY, SVGAGI. CDR3 length equals 13 residues. This chain's CDR3 is CASSPGGVDTQYF. The CDR3 region has the DNA TGTGCCAGCAGTCCCGGGGGGGTGGATACGCAGTATTTT.

V usage is TRBV7-2 and J usage is TRBJ1-1, with a weak D call TRBD1 (5 bases). The germline gives CDR1 SGHTA, CDR2 FQGNSA. The V and J ends lost 4 bases and 5 bases respectively, with 11 bases between them. This CDR3 spans 13 amino acids. The CDR3 coding sequence is TGTGCCAGCAGCTATCAGGGAGGGACTGAAGCTTTCTTT. The encoded protein is CASSYQGGTEAFF.

In this sample, this clone turned up a few times. The chain employs TRBV7-2 and TRBJ1-6, with D possibly being TRBD1 (5 bases). Germline V gives CDR1 SGHTA, CDR2 FQGNSA. V was clipped by 0 bases and J by 9 bases, with 9 bases between them. This CDR3 comprises 14 residues. As DNA, the CDR3 is TGTGCCAGCAGCTTAGCAGGGGTAGGTTCACCCCTCCACTTT. Residues: CASSLAGVGSPLHF. Using reference TRBV7-2 and TRBJ1-6 for the parts outside the CDR3, the full variable domain is GAGVSQSPSNKVTEKGKDVELRCDPISGHTALYWYRQSLGQGLEFLIYFQGNSAPDKSGLPSDRFSAERTGGSVSTLTIQRTQQEDSAVYLCASSLAGVGSPLHFGNGTRLTVT.

The genes are TRBV4-2 and TRBJ2-7; 7 bases map to TRBD1. This CDR3 comprises 14 residues. The V gene's germline CDR1 is LGHNA and CDR2 YNFKEQ. V lost 1 base and J lost 4; bases outside the gene matches: 4. In nucleotides, the CDR3 is TGTGCCAGCAGCCAAGGGCTGACAGGGTACGAGCAGTACTTC. Protein sequence: CASSQGLTGYEQYF.

The rearrangement joins TRBV14 to TRBJ2-3; 12 nucleotides agree with TRBD1. This CDR3 is 14 amino acids long. J gave up 9 bases and V 3 bases, and 4 bases lay outside the gene matches. Per the germline V gene, CDR1 is SGHDN and CDR2 is FVKESK. In DNA form, the CDR3 reads TGTGCCAGCAGCCAGGGGACAGGGGGCAAGACGCAGTATTTT. Its translation is CASSQGTGGKTQYF.

V is TRBV4-1 and J is TRBJ1-2; D ambiguous. The CDR3 runs to 14 residues. V dropped 0 bases and J dropped 4 bases, with 9 bases sitting between them. Germline V lookup: CDR1 MGHRA, CDR2 YSYEKL. This CDR3 reads CASSQDPTGYGYTF. In DNA, the CDR3 is TGCGCCAGCAGCCAAGATCCCACGGGCTATGGCTACACCTTC.

This chain links TRBV19 with TRBJ2-2, with 7 bases aligning to TRBD1. CDR3 size: 14 residues. The V gene end was trimmed by 5 bases and the J gene end by 3 bases; junction bases not matched to a gene: 3. Germline CDR1 and CDR2: LNHDA and SQIVND (reference sequence). The CDR3 protein is CASSGGQHTGELFF. The CDR3 region has the DNA TGTGCCAGTAGTGGGGGACAGCACACCGGGGAGCTGTTTTTT. Variable domain in full (rest from reference TRBV19 and TRBJ2-2): DGGITQSPKYLFRKEGQNVTLSCEQNLNHDAMYWYRQDPGQGLRLIYYSQIVNDFQKGDIAEGYSVSREKKESFPLTVTSAQKNPTAFYLCASSGGQHTGELFFGEGSRLTVL.

The gene calls are TRBV28 and TRBJ2-1; the match to TRBD2 covers 11 bases. V shed 5 bases and J 2 bases; nucleotides not matched to a gene: 5. CDR3 length equals 16 residues. Germline V gene lookup returns CDR1 MDHEN and CDR2 SYDVKM. The DNA of the CDR3 is TGTGCCAGCAGTGACACTAGCGGGGGTACCTACAATGAGCAGTTCTTC. Translation: CASSDTSGGTYNEQFF.

This clone was detected a few times. V and J are TRBV6-5 and TRBJ2-1; the D is unclear. The germline V and J ends were trimmed by 4 bases and 0 bases, with 13 bases remaining between them. The CDR3 is 16 residues long. The V gene's germline CDR1 is MNHEY and CDR2 SVGAGI. CDR3 DNA: TGTGCCAGCAGTTCCCCGCGCAGGTCCTCCTACAATGAGCAGTTCTTC. Its protein is CASSSPRRSSYNEQFF.